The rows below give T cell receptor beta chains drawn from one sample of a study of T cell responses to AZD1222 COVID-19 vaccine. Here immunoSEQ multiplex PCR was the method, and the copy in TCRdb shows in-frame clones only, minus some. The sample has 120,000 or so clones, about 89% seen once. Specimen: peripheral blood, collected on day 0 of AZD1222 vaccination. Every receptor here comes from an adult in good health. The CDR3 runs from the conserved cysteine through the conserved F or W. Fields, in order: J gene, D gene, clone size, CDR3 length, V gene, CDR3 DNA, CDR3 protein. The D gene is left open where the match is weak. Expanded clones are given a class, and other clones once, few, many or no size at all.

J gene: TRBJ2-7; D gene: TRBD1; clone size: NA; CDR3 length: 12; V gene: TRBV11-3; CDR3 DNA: TGTGCCAGCAGCGGGGACAGCTACGAGCAGTACTTC; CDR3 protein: CASSGDSYEQYF
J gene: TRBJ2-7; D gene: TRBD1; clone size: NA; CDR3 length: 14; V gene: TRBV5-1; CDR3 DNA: TGCGCCAGCAGCCCGGGACAGGAGCTCTACGAGCAGTACTTC; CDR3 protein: CASSPGQELYEQYF
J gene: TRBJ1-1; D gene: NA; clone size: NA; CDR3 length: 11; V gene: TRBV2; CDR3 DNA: TGTGCTGGGGTTCAGAACACTGAAGCTTTCTTT; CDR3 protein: CAGVQNTEAFF
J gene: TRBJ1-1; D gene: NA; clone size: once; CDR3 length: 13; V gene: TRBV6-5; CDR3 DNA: TGTGCCACCCTACTGCGGGTGGACACTGAAGCTTTCTTT; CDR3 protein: CATLLRVDTEAFF
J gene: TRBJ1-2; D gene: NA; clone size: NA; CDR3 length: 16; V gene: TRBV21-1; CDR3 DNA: TGTGCCAGCAGCAAAGCGTCGGGAGGGGGAGGTTATGGCTACACCTTC; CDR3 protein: CASSKASGGGGYGYTF
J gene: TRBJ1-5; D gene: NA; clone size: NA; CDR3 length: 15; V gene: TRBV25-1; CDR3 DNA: TGTGCCAGCAGTCCGGGGGGCCAGAGCAATCAGCCCCAGCATTTT; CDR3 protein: CASSPGGQSNQPQHF
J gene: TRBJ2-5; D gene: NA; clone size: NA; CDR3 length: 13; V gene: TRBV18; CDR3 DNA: TGTGCCAGCTCACTCGGAGAGCAAGAGACCCAGTACTTC; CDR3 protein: CASSLGEQETQYF
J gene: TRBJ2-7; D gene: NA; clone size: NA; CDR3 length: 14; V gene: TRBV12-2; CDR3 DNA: TGTGCAAGTCGCGACCCAGCGGGGAGGGGCGAGCAGTACTTC; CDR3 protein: CASRDPAGRGEQYF
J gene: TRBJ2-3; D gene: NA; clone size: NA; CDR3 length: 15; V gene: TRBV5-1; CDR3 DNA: TGCGCCAGCAGCTTGGAAGCGCTAAACACAGATACGCAGTATTTT; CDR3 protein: CASSLEALNTDTQYF
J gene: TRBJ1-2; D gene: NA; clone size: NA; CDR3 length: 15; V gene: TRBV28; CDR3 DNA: TGTGCCAGCAGTTTTTGGGCAGGGGCAATCTATGGCTACACCTTC; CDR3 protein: CASSFWAGAIYGYTF
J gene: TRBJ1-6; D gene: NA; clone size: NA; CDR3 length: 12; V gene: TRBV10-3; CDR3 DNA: TGTGCCATCAGGGGGGTGGGTTCACCCCTCCACTTT; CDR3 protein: CAIRGVGSPLHF